Listed here are 26 T cell receptor beta chains from one sample, sequenced in a study of blood T cell repertoires in COVID-19. The table came from immunoSEQ multiplex PCR; TCRdb's copy has only in-frame clones and leaves some out. Found here are about 140,000 clones, 84% of them singletons; the top ten hold roughly 8.7%. Material: peripheral blood. These receptor sequences come from a man under 40 with COVID-19, enrolled during active disease.

The chain combines TRBV28 with TRBJ2-1; D unclear. V lost 5 bases and J lost 8, with 10 bases in between. Germline CDR1 reads MDHEN; CDR2 reads SYDVKM. This CDR3 is built from 12 residues. DNA for the CDR3: TGTGCCAGCAGTATCGGTGGTTATGAGCAGTTCTTC. This codes for CASSIGGYEQFF.

This clone was seen a handful of times. This sequence joins TRBV18 and TRBJ1-1; TRBD1 agrees at 9 bases. This CDR3 region has 14 residues. Trimming cost V 3 bases and J 7 bases; bases outside gene matches: 6. From germline, CDR1 is KGHSH and CDR2 LQKENI. The CDR3 DNA is TGTGCCAGCTCACCCATCGGACAGGGGAATGAAGCTTTCTTT. It specifies CASSPIGQGNEAFF.

The chain links TRBV30 to TRBJ1-4, with 8 bases fitting TRBD1. This CDR3 is built from 17 residues. Per the germline V gene, CDR1 is GTSNPN and CDR2 is SVGIG (reference sequence). J gave up 3 bases and V 2 bases, and 11 bases lay outside the gene matches. This chain's CDR3 is CAWSRIFTGGANEKLFF. CDR3 bases: TGTGCCTGGAGTCGAATCTTCACAGGGGGAGCTAATGAAAAACTGTTTTTT.

The V gene is TRBV9, the J gene TRBJ2-2; 7 bases align to TRBD1. CDR3 length equals 15 residues. Germline V gene lookup returns CDR1 SGDLS and CDR2 YYNGEE. After removal of 4 bases from V and 3 bases from J, the junction contained 6 bases not matched to a gene. CDR3 bases: TGTGCCAGCAGCTGGACAGGAGGCGACACCGGGGAGCTGTTTTTT. This translates into CASSWTGGDTGELFF.

This rearrangement joins TRBV6-2 or TRBV6-3 to TRBJ1-1; TRBD1 might be the D (6 bases). The CDR3 totals 13 residues. Between the trimmed V and J ends, which lost 5 bases and 0 bases, there was a span of 7 bases. Germline values: CDR1 MNHEY, CDR2 SVGEGT. The CDR3 here is CASSPGVNTEAFF. The DNA for the CDR3 is TGTGCCAGCAGTCCAGGGGTGAACACTGAAGCTTTCTTT.

V is TRBV15 and J is TRBJ2-5; TRBD2 might be the D (6 bases). Germline V gene lookup returns CDR1 LNHNV and CDR2 YYDKDF (reference sequence). The ends were cut back, 8 bases at V and 2 bases at J, with 15 bases in the middle. This CDR3 has 14 amino acids. The CDR3 DNA reads TGTGCCACCTCCCTCGGGGGACCACAAGAGACCCAGTACTTC. This codes for CATSLGGPQETQYF.

The chain employs TRBV6-6 and TRBJ1-1; 7 nucleotides match TRBD1. CDR1 and CDR2 (germline): MNHNY, SVGAGI (reference sequence). Unmatched junction bases numbered 12, after V lost 10 bases and J lost 4 bases. This CDR3 spans 14 amino acids. CDR3 bases: TGTGCCATCAGGGTAGGAGGGGACAGCACTGAAGCTTTCTTT. Translated: CAIRVGGDSTEAFF.

Only one count was recorded for this clone. The chain uses TRBV19 and TRBJ2-7; TRBD2 agrees at 7 bases. The junction had 6 bases not matched to a gene; V was cut back by 4 bases and J by 0 bases. CDR1 and CDR2 from the germline V gene are LNHDA and SQIVND (reference sequence). CDR3 length: 15 residues. CDR3: CASSRAGGSSYEQYF. CDR3 bases: TGTGCCAGTAGTAGAGCCGGCGGGAGCTCCTACGAGCAGTACTTC.

The chain carries TRBV13 and TRBJ1-2, with 8 positions matching TRBD1. The germline CDR1 and CDR2 sequences are PRHDT and FYEKMQ (reference sequence). The CDR3 spans 15 residues. Trimming at V came to 5 bases and at J to 5 bases, leaving 10 bases not matched to a gene. CDR3 sequence (DNA): TGTGCCAGCAGCCTGGGGACAGGTCCCCGTTATGGCTACACCTTC. Protein: CASSLGTGPRYGYTF.

This clone has just one count. The chain couples TRBV4-1 to TRBJ2-3, with TRBD2 matching over 8 bases. This CDR3 has 17 amino acids. The germline V gene has CDR1 MGHRA and CDR2 YSYEKL. J gave up 0 bases and V 5 bases, and 10 bases lay outside the gene matches. The CDR3 sequence is CASSSNRAGGSTDTQYF. In nucleotides, the CDR3 is TGCGCCAGCAGCTCCAATCGGGCGGGAGGTAGCACAGATACGCAGTATTTT.

The chain recombines TRBV7-3 with TRBJ2-7; D remains unclear. V lost 4 bases to trimming and J lost 6 bases, with 16 bases between them. Per the germline V gene, CDR1 is SGHTA and CDR2 is FQGTGA. The CDR3 runs to 14 residues. The CDR3 region is CASSSPEPSSEQYF. The CDR3 DNA reads TGTGCCAGCAGCTCGCCAGAACCTTCTAGCGAGCAGTACTTC.

The rearrangement uses TRBV20-1 and TRBJ2-7; 14 nucleotides line up with TRBD2. The CDR3 runs to 18 residues. Germline V lookup: CDR1 DFQATT, CDR2 SNEGSKA (reference sequence). Unmatched junction bases numbered 10, after V lost 3 bases and J lost 0 bases. The CDR3 nucleotides read TGCAGTGCTAGTCCGACAGGGACTAGCGGGAGAAGCTCCTACGAGCAGTACTTC. Its translation: CSASPTGTSGRSSYEQYF.

This sequence joins TRBV6-2 or TRBV6-3 and TRBJ1-1, with a weak D call TRBD1 (5 bases). Germline V gene data show CDR1 as MNHEY and CDR2 as SVGEGT. Trimming removed 6 bases from V and 3 bases from J, with 17 bases in between. The CDR3 has 15 amino acids. The CDR3 loop is CASSRGHRRDTEAFF. The CDR3 DNA sequence: TGTGCCAGCAGCCGTGGACATCGAAGGGACACTGAAGCTTTCTTT.

The CDR3 sequence: CASKEGGNEQFF. In nucleotides, the CDR3 is TGTGCCAGCAAAGAGGGTGGGAATGAGCAGTTCTTC. The chain has TRBV13 and TRBJ2-1; D perhaps matches TRBD2 (5 bases). The germline V gene has CDR1 PRHDT and CDR2 FYEKMQ (reference sequence). Trimming cost V 7 bases and J 7 bases, with 11 bases left between them. This CDR3 has 12 residues.

V and J are TRBV20-1 and TRBJ2-2; D gene uncertain. The CDR3 totals 11 residues. Germline CDR1 is DFQATT and CDR2 is SNEGSKA (reference sequence). V lost 6 bases to trimming and J lost 7 bases, with 9 bases between them. In DNA form, the CDR3 reads TGCAGTGCCCCCCTAGGCGGGGAGCTGTTTTTT. Amino acid sequence: CSAPLGGELFF.

J is TRBJ2-1 and V is TRBV28; 11 bases are shared with TRBD1. CDR1 MDHEN and CDR2 SYDVKM come from the germline V gene. J was trimmed by 5 bases and V by 5 bases; bases with no gene match: 5. This CDR3 region has 15 residues. CDR3 coding DNA: TGTGCCAGCAGTGCACCGGGACAGGGGGACAATGAGCAGTTCTTC. It specifies CASSAPGQGDNEQFF.

V and J are TRBV7-2 and TRBJ2-7; 9 bases align to TRBD1. Germline V gene sequence: CDR1 SGHTA, CDR2 FQGNSA. The CDR3 is made up of 15 amino acids. V lost 5 bases, J lost 4 bases, and 9 bases stayed unmatched. CDR3 sequence: CASSPNRGLRYEQYF. The CDR3 region has the DNA TGTGCCAGCAGCCCCAACAGGGGGCTTCGTTACGAGCAGTACTTC.

CDR3 bases: TGTGCCAGCAGTTTAGCTAGGGGGAGGAACACTGAAGCTTTCTTT. It yields the protein CASSLARGRNTEAFF. V usage is TRBV27 and J usage is TRBJ1-1; maybe TRBD1 (6 bases). Germline V CDR1 and CDR2: MNHEY, SMNVEV (reference sequence). The V and J ends lost 2 bases and 1 base respectively, with 11 bases between them. This CDR3 comprises 15 residues.

This clone came up a few times. The rearrangement joins TRBV28 to TRBJ2-1; perhaps TRBD1 as D (7 bases). V shed 5 bases and J shed 8 bases, with 25 bases lying between them. In germline, CDR1 is MDHEN, CDR2 SYDVKM. CDR3 length equals 17 residues. The CDR3 here is CASSLYSGRGVWDEQFF. The CDR3 DNA reads TGTGCCAGCAGTCTCTACAGTGGCAGGGGGGTTTGGGATGAGCAGTTCTTC.

The chain links TRBV9 to TRBJ2-3; D is uncertain. V was cut by 0 bases and J by 5 bases, with 4 bases left in between. The CDR3 extends over 12 amino acids. Per the germline V gene, CDR1 is SGDLS and CDR2 is YYNGEE. As DNA, the CDR3 is TGTGCCAGCAGCGTAGAACAAGATACGCAGTATTTT. This gives the protein CASSVEQDTQYF.

The genes are TRBV2 and TRBJ2-1; D perhaps matches TRBD2 (6 bases). Germline assignment: CDR1 SNHLY and CDR2 FYNNEI. The CDR3 totals 14 residues. V lost 4 bases to trimming and J lost 2 bases, with 9 bases between them. The CDR3 DNA follows: TGTGCCAGCAGTGGGGGGGTCCCCTACAATGAGCAGTTCTTC. Its translation is CASSGGVPYNEQFF.

This clone was seen more than once but under ten times. The gene calls are TRBV7-2 and TRBJ1-1; D is possibly TRBD1 (5 bases). Trimming took off 5 bases at V and 4 bases at J, with 14 bases between the two ends. Germline V lookup: CDR1 SGHTA, CDR2 FQGNSA. This CDR3 spans 14 amino acids. CDR3 loop: CASSPFGATTEAFF. CDR3 nucleotide sequence: TGTGCCAGCAGCCCCTTTGGGGCGACCACTGAAGCTTTCTTT.

The J gene is TRBJ2-4, the V gene TRBV12-3 or TRBV12-4, with D perhaps matching TRBD1 (7 bases). Trimming removed 6 bases at V and 9 bases at J, with 12 bases between. The CDR3 runs 12 residues. The CDR3 DNA sequence: TGTGCCAGCAGGCCTCAGGGGGGCATTCAGTACTTC. Translation gives CASRPQGGIQYF.

This clone was detected a few times. This chain uses TRBV6-2 or TRBV6-3 with TRBJ1-1; a possible D gene is TRBD1 (5 bases). The CDR3 contains 14 residues. Between the trimmed V and J ends, which lost 3 bases and 11 bases, there was a span of 19 bases. The V gene's germline CDR1 is MNHEY and CDR2 SVGEGT. The CDR3 DNA follows: TGTGCCAGCAGTTATAATGGTCAGGGCCGCGGCGCTTTCTTT. Its protein is CASSYNGQGRGAFF.

The chain combines TRBV6-5 with TRBJ2-1; D may be TRBD2 (5 bases). This CDR3 contains 11 residues. V was shortened by 6 bases and J by 12 bases, with 12 bases between the two germline ends. Germline V gene data show CDR1 as MNHEY and CDR2 as SVGAGI. The CDR3 reads CASSEGLRQFF. The CDR3 DNA reads TGTGCCAGCAGCGAGGGTCTTCGGCAGTTCTTC.

The V call is TRBV20-1, the J call TRBJ1-5, with unresolved D. V gave up 3 bases and J gave up 0 bases, with 6 bases separating them. The germline gives CDR1 DFQATT, CDR2 SNEGSKA (reference sequence). The CDR3 covers 13 residues. The CDR3 here is CSASSYSNQPQHF. The CDR3 DNA is TGCAGTGCTAGTTCGTATAGCAATCAGCCCCAGCATTTT.